Sequencing of this TCR beta chain was carried out in a study of blood T cells in healthy people across ages (dated by TCRdb to about 2015). At the level of the whole study: In model experiments, template switching captured about one uniquely barcoded TCR beta cDNA molecule for every two T cells. Age-related changes in TCR beta repertoire diversity were measured in the study by deep sequencing normalized with unique cDNA molecular identifiers. The donors were divided into four age groups: young (average 16 years), middle-aged (almost 40), aged (62) and long-lived (more than 75). To avoid experimental bias, donors of different ages were randomly spread across the sequencing lanes. Using the same blood draw, the study looked at two additional independent replicas of 1 million unique cDNA reads for two donors, one aged 18 to 30 and the other aged 80 or older.

Systemically healthy Caucasian individuals from Russia, 39 in total and aged about 6 to 95 years, were included as donors. Each donor gave approximately 10 milliliters of peripheral blood, collected into EDTA-treated Vacutainer tubes. PBMCs were isolated by Ficoll-Paque density-gradient centrifugation, with at least 7 million obtained per sample. Total RNA, at least 5 micrograms per sample, was extracted from PBMCs with Trizol reagent. Naive CD45RAhigh/CD27high T cell percentages were measured by flow cytometry on a PBMC aliquot from every donor. Spanning cysteine to phenylalanine, the CDR3 consists of 15 amino acids. The DNA shown is the 45-base CDR3, in frame from base 1. Trimming takes 0 bases off V and 5 bases off J; junction bases not matched to a gene: 8. CDR1 DFQATT and CDR2 SNEGSKA are derived from the germline V gene (reference sequence). What the study reported, not specific to this receptor: The long-lived group showed more naive CD4+ T cells, fewer expanded clones and increased TCR diversity than the aged group, suggesting age selection. Conclusive comparison of naive and antigen-experienced compartments was prevented by the profiling of bulk unsorted PBMCs. Observed TCR beta diversity per million T cells fell roughly linearly with age, and a significant reduction was already apparent by age roughly 40. The CMV infection status of donors was not known, potentially confounding age-related changes in expanded clonotypes. A strong correlation was found between observed TCR beta diversity and the percentage of naive T cells measured by flow cytometry. Estimates of total diversity from one million sequenced T cells were regarded as lower bounds and underestimates.

The library was generated by 5' RACE. This sample was sequenced with an Illumina HiSeq 2500. A second PCR of about 7 to 12 cycles was performed with a sample-barcoded 5' primer and a J-beta primer mix. Each TCR beta cDNA molecule received a unique molecular identifier from a template-switch 5' adaptor carrying 12 random nucleotides. Each sample yielded at least 3 million CDR3-containing paired-end reads. First-strand cDNA was synthesized from all RNA with the Mint cDNA synthesis kit, primed by a TRBC-specific oligonucleotide. After uracil-DNA glycosylase treatment, a first 18-cycle PCR used universal primers M1SS and BC2_uni_R on all cDNA. Per the authors' processing: Each sample was normalized by randomly selecting 1 million high-quality reads, each carrying a distinct molecular identifier. Reads sharing molecular identifiers were discarded rather than binned into consensus sequences. MiTCR, run with a Q25 quality threshold and the strictest error-elimination algorithm, handled CDR3 identification, clonotype clustering and error correction. A nonparametric unseen species model with Euler transformation was used to estimate a lower bound on total TCR beta diversity. TCRdb's own reprocessing of the public reads used fastp at Q25 and MiXCR and kept productive beta chains. Every distinct CDR3 protein forms one entry, paired with its most common genes and DNA. TCRdb's processing, not the study's, gives the V and J calls here. For this sample there are 1.5 million to 2 million distinct CDR3 sequences; almost 35% appear just once. The ten biggest clones cover around 11% of the sample.

This clonotype was found a few times. Its cognate antigen has yet to be identified. Within one base of it there is no much larger clone, and no base qualities were kept. The V gene is TRBV20-1 and the J gene is TRBJ2-5; 8 bases in the middle match TRBD2. The sequenced sample consisted of blood. This clonotype was sampled from a woman in her twenties or thirties in good health. The DNA is TGCAGTGCTAGAGATACAGCGGGGGCGGGGGAGACCCAGTACTTC. Its product reads: CSARDTAGAGETQYF.